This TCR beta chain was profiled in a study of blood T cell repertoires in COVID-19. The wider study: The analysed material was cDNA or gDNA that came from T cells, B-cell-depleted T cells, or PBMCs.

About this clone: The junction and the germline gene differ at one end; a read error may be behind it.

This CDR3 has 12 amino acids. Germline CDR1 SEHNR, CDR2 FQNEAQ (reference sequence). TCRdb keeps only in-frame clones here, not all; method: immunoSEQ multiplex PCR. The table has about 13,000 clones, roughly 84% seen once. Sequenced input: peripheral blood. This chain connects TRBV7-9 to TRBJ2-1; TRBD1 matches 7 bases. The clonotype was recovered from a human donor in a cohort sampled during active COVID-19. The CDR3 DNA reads TGTGCCAGCAGCTTAGGGGCAGGGGGTTCGCTCTTC. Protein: CASSLGAGGSLF. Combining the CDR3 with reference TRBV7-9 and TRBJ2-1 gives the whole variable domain DTGVSQNPRHKITKRGQNVTFRCDPISEHNRLYWYRQTLGQGPEFLTYFQNEAQLEKSRLLSDRFSAERPKGSFSTLEIQRTEQGDSAMYLCASSLGAGGSLFGPGTRLTVL.